The source of this T cell receptor beta chain is a study of blood T cells in healthy people across ages. Through a sample-barcoded 5' primer and a J-beta primer mix, a second PCR was run for roughly 6 to 12 cycles. Samples each returned at least 3 million CDR3-containing paired-end reads. TCRdb ran MiXCR on the 5' RACE reads and lists one entry per CDR3 protein. This sample has 550,000 to 750,000 distinct CDR3 sequences, with under 25% found just once. Germline CDR1 and CDR2: SQVTM and ANQGSEA. This CDR3 spans 13 amino acids. V shed 4 bases and J shed 5 bases, with 12 bases lying between them. Regarding the study as a whole: The authors considered diversity estimates from one million T cells to be underestimates.

About this clonotype: Its target is unknown.

Material: blood. The TCR was taken from an older man in good health. This chain links TRBV29-1 with TRBJ2-1, with D possibly TRBD1 on 6 matching bases. The CDR3 nucleotides read TGCAGCGTTGGCCCAGGGGACCACAATGAGCAGTTCTTC. Its protein product is CSVGPGDHNEQFF.